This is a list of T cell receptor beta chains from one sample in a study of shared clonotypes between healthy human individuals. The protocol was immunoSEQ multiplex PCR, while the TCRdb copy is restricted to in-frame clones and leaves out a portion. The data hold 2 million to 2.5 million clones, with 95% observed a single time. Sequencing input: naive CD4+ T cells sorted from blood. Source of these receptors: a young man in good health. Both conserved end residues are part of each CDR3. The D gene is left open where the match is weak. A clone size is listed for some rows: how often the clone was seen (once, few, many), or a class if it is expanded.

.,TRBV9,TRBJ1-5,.,TGTGCCAGCAGCGGGGGACACTACAATCAGCCCCAGCATTTT,CASSGGHYNQPQHF
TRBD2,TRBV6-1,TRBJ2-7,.,TGTGCCAGCACTAGCGGGGGTCTTGGCAACGAGCAGTACTTC,CASTSGGLGNEQYF
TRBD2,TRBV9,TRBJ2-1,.,TGTGCCAGCAGCTTCGTAGCGGGAAACTCCTACAATGAGCAGTTCTTC,CASSFVAGNSYNEQFF
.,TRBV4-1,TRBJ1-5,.,TGCGCCAGCAGCCAAGGTTCCGGCGGCAGTAAAAATCAGCCCCAGCATTTT,CASSQGSGGSKNQPQHF
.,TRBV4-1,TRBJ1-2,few,TGCGCCAGCAGCCAAGTCCCCCGGGAGGAGCTCTATGGCTACACCTTC,CASSQVPREELYGYTF
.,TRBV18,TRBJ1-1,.,TGTGCCAGCTCCTCGACAGGAGACACTGAAGCTTTCTTT,CASSSTGDTEAFF
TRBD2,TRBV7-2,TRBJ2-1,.,TGTGCCAGCAGCAAAGGACTAGCGGGGAACTACAATGAGCAGTTCTTC,CASSKGLAGNYNEQFF
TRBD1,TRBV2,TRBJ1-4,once,TGTGCCAGCAGTGACATGGGACAGGCTAATGAAAAACTGTTTTTT,CASSDMGQANEKLFF
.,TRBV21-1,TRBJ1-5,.,TGTGCCAGCAGCAAAGTAAAAGACAGATATAGCAATCAGCCCCAGCATTTT,CASSKVKDRYSNQPQHF
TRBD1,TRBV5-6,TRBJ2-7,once,TGTGCCAGCAGCAACGGACAGGGCTCCCTCTCCTACGAGCAGTACTTC,CASSNGQGSLSYEQYF
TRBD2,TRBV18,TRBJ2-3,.,TGTGCCAGCTCACCCCTGGGACTAGCGGGTTATGGTGATACGCAGTATTTT,CASSPLGLAGYGDTQYF
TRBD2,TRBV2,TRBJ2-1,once,TGTGCCAGCAGTTCACTAGCGGGTGCCTACAATGAGCAGTTCTTC,CASSSLAGAYNEQFF
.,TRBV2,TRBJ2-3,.,TGTGCCAGCAGTTCCGGGACCCGAGGGGATACGCAGTATTTT,CASSSGTRGDTQYF
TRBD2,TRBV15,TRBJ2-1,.,TGTGCCACCAGCATAGGGACTAGCGGGAGAGATGAGCAGTTCTTC,CATSIGTSGRDEQFF
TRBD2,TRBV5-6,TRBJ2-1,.,TGTGCCAGCAGCTTGGTTACTAGCGGGGACTCCTACAATGAGCAGTTCTTC,CASSLVTSGDSYNEQFF
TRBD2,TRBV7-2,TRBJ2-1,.,TGTGCCAGCAGCTTAGGAAGGCAAGCGGGGGAGTTCTTC,CASSLGRQAGEFF
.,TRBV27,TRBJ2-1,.,TGTGCCAGCAGTTTACGCCCAGCCTATGAGCAGTTCTTC,CASSLRPAYEQFF
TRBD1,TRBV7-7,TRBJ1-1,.,TGTGCTAGCAGCCCAGGGGGACAGGGATTAACTGAAGCTTTCTTT,CASSPGGQGLTEAFF
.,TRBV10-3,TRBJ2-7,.,TGTGCCATCTTCGACAAGAGCAATTACGAGCAGTACTTC,CAIFDKSNYEQYF
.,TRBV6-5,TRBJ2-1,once,TGTGCCAGCAGCCGCGAGGGTGGGACCCACAATGAGCAGTTCTTC,CASSREGGTHNEQFF
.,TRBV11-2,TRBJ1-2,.,TGTGCCAGCAGCTCCGGGACGGGGAGTTATGGCTACACCTTC,CASSSGTGSYGYTF
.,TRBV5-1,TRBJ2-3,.,TGCGCCAGCAGCCGGGTGGACGGCCGCACAGATACGCAGTATTTT,CASSRVDGRTDTQYF
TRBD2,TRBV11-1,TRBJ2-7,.,TGTGCCAGCAGAAGGACTAGCGCCTACGAGCGGTACTTC,CASRRTSAYERYF
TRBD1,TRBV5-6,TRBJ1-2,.,TGTGCCAGCAGCTTGACAGGGGACCACTATGGCTACACCTTC,CASSLTGDHYGYTF
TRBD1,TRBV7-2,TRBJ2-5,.,TGTGCCAGCAGCCCTAGACAGGGTCCAGAGACCCAGTACTTC,CASSPRQGPETQYF
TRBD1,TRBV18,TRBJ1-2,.,TGTGCCAGCTCACCACTTCGGGACAGGGAGAACGGCTACACCTTC,CASSPLRDRENGYTF
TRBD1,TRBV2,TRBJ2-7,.,TGTGCCAGCACCCGGGACAGGTTAACCTACGAGCAGTACTTC,CASTRDRLTYEQYF